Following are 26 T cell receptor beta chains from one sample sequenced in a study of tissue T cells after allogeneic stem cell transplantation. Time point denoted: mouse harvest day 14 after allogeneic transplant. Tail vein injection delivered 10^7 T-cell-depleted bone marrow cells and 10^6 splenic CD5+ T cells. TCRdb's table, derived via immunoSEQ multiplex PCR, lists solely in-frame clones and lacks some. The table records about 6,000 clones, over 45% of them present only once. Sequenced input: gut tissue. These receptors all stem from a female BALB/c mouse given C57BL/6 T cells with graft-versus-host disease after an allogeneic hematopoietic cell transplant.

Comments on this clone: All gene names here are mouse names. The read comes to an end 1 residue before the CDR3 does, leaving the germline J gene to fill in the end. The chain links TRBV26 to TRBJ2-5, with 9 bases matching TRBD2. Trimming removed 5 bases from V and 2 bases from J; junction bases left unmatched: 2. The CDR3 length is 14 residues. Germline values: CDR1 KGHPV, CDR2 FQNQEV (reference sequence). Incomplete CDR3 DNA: TGTGCCAGCAGTGACTGGGGGCGCCAAGACACCCAGTAC. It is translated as CASSDWGRQDTQY. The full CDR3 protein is CASSDWGRQDTQYF.

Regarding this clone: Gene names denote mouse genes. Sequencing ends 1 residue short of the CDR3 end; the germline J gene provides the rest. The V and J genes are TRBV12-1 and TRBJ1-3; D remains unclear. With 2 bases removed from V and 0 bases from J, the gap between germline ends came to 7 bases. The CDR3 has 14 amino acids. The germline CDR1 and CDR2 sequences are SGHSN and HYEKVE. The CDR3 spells CASSRTNSGNTLYF. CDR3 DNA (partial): TGTGCCAGCTCTCGTACAAATTCTGGAAATACGCTCTAT.

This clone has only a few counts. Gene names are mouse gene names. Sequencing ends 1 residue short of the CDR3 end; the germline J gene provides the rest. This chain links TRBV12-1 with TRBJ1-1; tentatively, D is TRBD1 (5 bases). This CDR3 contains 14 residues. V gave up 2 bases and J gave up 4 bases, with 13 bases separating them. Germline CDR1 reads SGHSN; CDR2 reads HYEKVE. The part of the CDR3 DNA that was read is TGTGCCAGCTCTCCGCAGGGATGGGGCACAGAAGTCTTC. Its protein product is CASSPQGWGTEVF. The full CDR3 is CASSPQGWGTEVFF.

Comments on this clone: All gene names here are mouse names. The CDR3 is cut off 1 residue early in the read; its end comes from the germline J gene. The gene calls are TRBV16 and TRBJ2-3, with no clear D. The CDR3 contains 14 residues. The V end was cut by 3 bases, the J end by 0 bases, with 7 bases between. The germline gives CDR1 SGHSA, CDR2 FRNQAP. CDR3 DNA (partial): TGTGCAAGCAGCTTTATGGGTAGTGCAGAAACGCTGTAT. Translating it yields CASSFMGSAETLY. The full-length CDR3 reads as CASSFMGSAETLYF.

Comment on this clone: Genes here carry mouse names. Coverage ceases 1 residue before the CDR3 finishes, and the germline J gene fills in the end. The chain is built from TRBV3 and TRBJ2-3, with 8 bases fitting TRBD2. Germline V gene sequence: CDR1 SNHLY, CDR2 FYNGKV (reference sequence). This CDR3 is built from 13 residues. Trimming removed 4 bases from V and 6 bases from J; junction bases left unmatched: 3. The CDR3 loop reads CASSSTGVETLYF. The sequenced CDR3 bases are TGTGCCAGCAGCTCGACTGGGGTCGAAACGCTGTAT. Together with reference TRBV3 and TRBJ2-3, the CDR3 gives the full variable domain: GPKVLQIPSHQIIDMGQMVTLNCDPVSNHLYFYWYKQILGQQMEFLVNFYNGKVMEKSKLFKDQFSVERPDGSYFTLKIQPTALEDSAVYFCASSSTGVETLYFGSGTRLTVL.

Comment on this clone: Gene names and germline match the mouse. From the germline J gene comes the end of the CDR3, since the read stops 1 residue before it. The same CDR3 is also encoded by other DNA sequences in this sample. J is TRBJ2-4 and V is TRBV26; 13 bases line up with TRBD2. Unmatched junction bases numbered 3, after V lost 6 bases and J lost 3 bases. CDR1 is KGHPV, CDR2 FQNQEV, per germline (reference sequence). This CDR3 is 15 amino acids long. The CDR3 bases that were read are TGTGCCAGCAGCCGGGACTGGGGGGGACAAAACACCTTGTAC. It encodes CASSRDWGGQNTLY. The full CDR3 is CASSRDWGGQNTLYF.

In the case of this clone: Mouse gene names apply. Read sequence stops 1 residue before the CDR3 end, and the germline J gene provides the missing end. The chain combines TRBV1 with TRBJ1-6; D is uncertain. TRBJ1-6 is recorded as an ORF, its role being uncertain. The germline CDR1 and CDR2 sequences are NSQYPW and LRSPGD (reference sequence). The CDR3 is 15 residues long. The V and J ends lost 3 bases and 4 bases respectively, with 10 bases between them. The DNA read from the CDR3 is TGCACCTGCAGTGCCTCGACATTTTATAATTCGCCCCTCTAC. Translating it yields CTCSASTFYNSPLY. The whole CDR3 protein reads CTCSASTFYNSPLYF.

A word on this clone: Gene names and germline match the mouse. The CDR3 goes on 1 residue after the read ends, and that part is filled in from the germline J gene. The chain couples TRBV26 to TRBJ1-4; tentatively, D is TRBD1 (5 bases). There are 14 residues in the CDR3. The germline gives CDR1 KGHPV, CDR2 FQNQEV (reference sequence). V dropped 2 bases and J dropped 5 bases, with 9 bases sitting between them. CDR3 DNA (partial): TGTGCCAGCAGTCTGGGCAGGGCAAACGAAAGATTATTT. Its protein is CASSLGRANERLF. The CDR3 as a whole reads CASSLGRANERLFF.

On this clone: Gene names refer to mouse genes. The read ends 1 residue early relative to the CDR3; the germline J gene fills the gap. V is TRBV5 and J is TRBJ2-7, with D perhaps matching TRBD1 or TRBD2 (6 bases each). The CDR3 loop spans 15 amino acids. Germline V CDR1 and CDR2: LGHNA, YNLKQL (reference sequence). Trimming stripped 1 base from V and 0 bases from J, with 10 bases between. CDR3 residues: CASSQGGLSSYEQYF. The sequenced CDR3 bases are TGTGCCAGCAGCCAAGGGGGGCTAAGCTCCTATGAACAGTAC.

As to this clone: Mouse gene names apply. The CDR3 reads CASRSGTANTEVFF. The DNA read from the CDR3 is TGTGCCAGCAGATCCGGGACAGCAAACACAGAAGTCTTC. The chain is built from TRBV3 and TRBJ1-1; 7 bases align to TRBD1. The sequenced fragment ends 1 residue before the CDR3 boundary, so the rest is inferred from the germline J gene. In germline, CDR1 is SNHLY, CDR2 FYNGKV (reference sequence). The CDR3 covers 14 residues. Trimming took 6 bases from V and 0 from J; bases not matched to a gene: 4. The full variable domain, rest sourced from reference TRBV3 and TRBJ1-1, is GPKVLQIPSHQIIDMGQMVTLNCDPVSNHLYFYWYKQILGQQMEFLVNFYNGKVMEKSKLFKDQFSVERPDGSYFTLKIQPTALEDSAVYFCASRSGTANTEVFFGKGTRLTVV.

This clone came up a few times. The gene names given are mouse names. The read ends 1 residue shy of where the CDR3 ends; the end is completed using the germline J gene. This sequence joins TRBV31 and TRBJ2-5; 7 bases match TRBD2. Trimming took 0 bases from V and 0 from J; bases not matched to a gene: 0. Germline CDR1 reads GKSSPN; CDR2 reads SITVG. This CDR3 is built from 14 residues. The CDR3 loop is CAWSLWGNQDTQYF. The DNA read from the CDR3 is TGTGCCTGGAGTCTCTGGGGGAACCAAGACACCCAGTAC.

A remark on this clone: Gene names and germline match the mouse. Incomplete CDR3 DNA: TGTGCCAGCTCTCTCGCACAGTATGAACAGTAC. Its translation is CASSLAQYEQY. The full CDR3 protein is CASSLAQYEQYF. The chain recombines TRBV12-1 with TRBJ2-7; D gene ambiguous. The read comes to an end 1 residue before the CDR3 does, leaving the germline J gene to fill in the end. V shed 0 bases and J shed 4 bases, with 6 bases lying between them. This CDR3 spans 12 amino acids. CDR1 is SGHSN and CDR2 is HYEKVE in the germline V gene.

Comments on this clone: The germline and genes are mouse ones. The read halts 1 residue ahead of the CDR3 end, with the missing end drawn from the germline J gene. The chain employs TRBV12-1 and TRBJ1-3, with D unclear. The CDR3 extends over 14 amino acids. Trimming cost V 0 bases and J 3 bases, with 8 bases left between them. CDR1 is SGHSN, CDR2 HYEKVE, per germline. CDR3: CASSLEWVGNTLYF. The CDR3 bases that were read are TGTGCCAGCTCTCTCGAATGGGTTGGAAATACGCTCTAT.

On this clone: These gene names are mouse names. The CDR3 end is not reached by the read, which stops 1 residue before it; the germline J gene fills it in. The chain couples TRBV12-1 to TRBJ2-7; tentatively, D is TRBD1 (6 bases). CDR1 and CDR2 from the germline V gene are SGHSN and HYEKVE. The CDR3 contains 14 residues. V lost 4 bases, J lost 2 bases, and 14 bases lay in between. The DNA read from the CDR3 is TGTGCCAGCTCCCGTCCCGGGACACCCTATGAACAGTAC. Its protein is CASSRPGTPYEQY. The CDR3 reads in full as CASSRPGTPYEQYF.

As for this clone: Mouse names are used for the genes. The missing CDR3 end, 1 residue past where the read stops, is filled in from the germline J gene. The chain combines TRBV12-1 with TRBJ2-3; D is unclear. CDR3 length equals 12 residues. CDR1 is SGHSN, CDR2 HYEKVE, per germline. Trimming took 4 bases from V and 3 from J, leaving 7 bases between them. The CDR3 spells CASSLGAETLYF. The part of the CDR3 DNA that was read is TGTGCCAGCTCCCTCGGGGCAGAAACGCTGTAT.

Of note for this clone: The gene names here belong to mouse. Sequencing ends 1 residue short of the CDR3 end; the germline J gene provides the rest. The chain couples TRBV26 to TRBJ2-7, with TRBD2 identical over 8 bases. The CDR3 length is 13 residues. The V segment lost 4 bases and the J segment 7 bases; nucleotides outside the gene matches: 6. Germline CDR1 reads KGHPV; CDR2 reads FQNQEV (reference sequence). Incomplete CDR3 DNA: TGTGCCAGCAGTCGAGGGGGGGCGCGGGAACAGTAC. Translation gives CASSRGGAREQY. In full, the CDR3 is CASSRGGAREQYF.

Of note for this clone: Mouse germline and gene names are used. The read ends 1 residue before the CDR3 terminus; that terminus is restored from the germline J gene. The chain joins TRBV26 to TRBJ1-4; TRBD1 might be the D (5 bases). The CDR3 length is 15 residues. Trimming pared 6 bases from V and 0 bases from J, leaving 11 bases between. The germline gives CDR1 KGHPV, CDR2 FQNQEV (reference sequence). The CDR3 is CASRPSTVSNERLFF. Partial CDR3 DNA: TGTGCCAGCAGGCCCTCGACAGTTTCCAACGAAAGATTATTT.

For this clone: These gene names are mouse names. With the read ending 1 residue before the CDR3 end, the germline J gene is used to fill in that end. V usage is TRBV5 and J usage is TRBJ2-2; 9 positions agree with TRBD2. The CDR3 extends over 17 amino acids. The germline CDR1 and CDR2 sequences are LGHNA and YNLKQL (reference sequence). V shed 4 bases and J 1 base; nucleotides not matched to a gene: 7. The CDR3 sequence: CASSLSGLGRNTGQLYF. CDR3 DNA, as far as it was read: TGTGCCAGCAGCCTCTCCGGACTGGGGAGAAACACCGGGCAGCTCTAC.

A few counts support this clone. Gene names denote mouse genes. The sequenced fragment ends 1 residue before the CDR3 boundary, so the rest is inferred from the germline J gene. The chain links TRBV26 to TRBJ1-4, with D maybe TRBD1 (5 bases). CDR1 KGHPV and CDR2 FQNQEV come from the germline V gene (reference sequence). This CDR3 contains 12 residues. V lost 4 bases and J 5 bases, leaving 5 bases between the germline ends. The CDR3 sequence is CASSQGNERLFF. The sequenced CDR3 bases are TGTGCCAGCAGTCAGGGGAACGAAAGATTATTT.

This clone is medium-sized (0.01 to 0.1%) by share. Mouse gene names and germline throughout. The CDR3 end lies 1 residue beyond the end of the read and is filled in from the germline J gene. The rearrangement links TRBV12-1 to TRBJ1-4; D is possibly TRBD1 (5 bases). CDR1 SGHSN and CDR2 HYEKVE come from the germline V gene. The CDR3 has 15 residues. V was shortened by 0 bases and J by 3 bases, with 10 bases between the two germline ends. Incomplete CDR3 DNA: TGTGCCAGCTCTCTCCCGCAGGGACCCAACGAAAGATTATTT. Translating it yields CASSLPQGPNERLF. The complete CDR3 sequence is CASSLPQGPNERLFF.

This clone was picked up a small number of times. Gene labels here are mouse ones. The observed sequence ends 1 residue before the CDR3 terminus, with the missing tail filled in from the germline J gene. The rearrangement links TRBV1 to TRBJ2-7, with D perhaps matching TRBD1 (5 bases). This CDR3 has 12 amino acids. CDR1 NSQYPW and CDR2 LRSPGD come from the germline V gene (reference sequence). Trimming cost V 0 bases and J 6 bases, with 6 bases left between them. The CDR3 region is CTCSADRAEQYF. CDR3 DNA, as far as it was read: TGCACCTGCAGTGCAGACAGGGCTGAACAGTAC.

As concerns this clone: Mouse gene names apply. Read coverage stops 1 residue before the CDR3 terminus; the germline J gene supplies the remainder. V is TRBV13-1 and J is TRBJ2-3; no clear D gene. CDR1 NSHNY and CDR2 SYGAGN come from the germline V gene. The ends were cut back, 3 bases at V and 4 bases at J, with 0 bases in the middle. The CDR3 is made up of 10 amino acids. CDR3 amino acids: CASSAETLYF. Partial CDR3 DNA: TGTGCCAGCAGTGCAGAAACGCTGTAT.

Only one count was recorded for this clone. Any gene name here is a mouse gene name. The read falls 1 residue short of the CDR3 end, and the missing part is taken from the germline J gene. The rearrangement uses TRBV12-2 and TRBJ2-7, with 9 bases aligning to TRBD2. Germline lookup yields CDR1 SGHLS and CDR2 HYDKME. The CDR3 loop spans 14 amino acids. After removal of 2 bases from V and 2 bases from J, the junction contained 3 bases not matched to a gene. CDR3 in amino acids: CASSQGLGPYEQYF. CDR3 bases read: TGTGCCAGCTCTCAAGGACTGGGGCCCTATGAACAGTAC.

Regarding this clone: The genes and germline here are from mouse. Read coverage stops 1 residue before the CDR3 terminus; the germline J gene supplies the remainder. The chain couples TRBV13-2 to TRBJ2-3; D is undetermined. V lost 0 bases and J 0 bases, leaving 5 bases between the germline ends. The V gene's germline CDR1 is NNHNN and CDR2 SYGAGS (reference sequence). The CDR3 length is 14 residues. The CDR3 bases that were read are TGTGCCAGCGGTGATGAACATAGTGCAGAAACGCTGTAT. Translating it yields CASGDEHSAETLY. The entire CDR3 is CASGDEHSAETLYF.

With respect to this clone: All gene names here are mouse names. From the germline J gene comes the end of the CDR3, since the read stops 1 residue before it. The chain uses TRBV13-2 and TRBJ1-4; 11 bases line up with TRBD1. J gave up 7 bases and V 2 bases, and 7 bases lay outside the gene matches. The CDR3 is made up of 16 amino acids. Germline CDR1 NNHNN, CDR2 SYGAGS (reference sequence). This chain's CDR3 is CASGEPGTGGSERLFF. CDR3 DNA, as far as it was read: TGTGCCAGCGGTGAGCCCGGGACAGGGGGTTCCGAAAGATTATTT.

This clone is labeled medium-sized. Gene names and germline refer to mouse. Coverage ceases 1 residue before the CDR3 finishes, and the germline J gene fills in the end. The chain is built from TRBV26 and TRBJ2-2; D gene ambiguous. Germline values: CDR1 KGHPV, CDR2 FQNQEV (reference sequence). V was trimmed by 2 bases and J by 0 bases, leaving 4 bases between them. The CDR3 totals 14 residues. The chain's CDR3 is CASSLGTNTGQLYF. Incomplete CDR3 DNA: TGTGCCAGCAGTCTGGGGACAAACACCGGGCAGCTCTAC.